This TCR beta chain comes out of a study of CD8+ T cells in alopecia areata. There are 13 residues in the CDR3. Germline CDR1 reads MDHEN; CDR2 reads SYDVKM. V lost 2 bases and J lost 9, with 14 bases in between. cDNA reverse transcribed from extracted RNA served as the sequencing template. Sequenced by immunoSEQ multiplex PCR; TCRdb stores in-frame clones only, minus some. The data contain around 140,000 clones, roughly 44% of them singletons. In this sample, this clone turned up a few times. V gene TRBV28 combines with J gene TRBJ2-7; no reliable D call. This receptor was identified in a human donor with alopecia areata. The sample taken for sequencing was CD4+ T cells sorted from blood. For the CDR3, the DNA is TGTGCCAGCAGTTTACAGGTCTACCAAGGGCAGTACTTC. Protein: CASSLQVYQGQYF.